Given below is one T cell receptor (beta chain) in context. The data derive from a study of identical twins. V was pared by 2 bases and J by 7 bases, with 6 bases of the junction left unmatched. The CDR3 is 14 residues long. The germline gives CDR1 LNHDA, CDR2 SQIVND (reference sequence). TCRdb reprocessed the 5' RACE reads via MiXCR and lists one record per CDR3 protein. The sample holds over 550,000 distinct CDR3 sequences; just over 7% are singletons and the top ten take approximately 1.5%. This sample was also put to use in a study of yellow fever vaccine responses in identical twins.

This sequence joins TRBV19 and TRBJ2-3, with 7 bases lining up with TRBD2. Material for sequencing was PBMCs. This sequence originates from a woman aged 18-29 years in good health. Here the CDR3 DNA reads TGTGCCAGTAGTATATCTCGCGGGAGAAATACGCAGTATTTT. Its translation is CASSISRGRNTQYF.